This TCR beta chain was sequenced during a study of blood T cells in healthy people across ages. This clonotype was counted only a few times. CDR1 and CDR2 from the germline V gene are DFQATT and SNEGSKA (reference sequence). The V end lost 1 base, the J end lost 1 base, and 13 bases lay between the germline ends. This CDR3 region has 15 residues. Together with a sample-barcoded 5' primer, a J-beta primer mix was included in a second PCR lasting about 7 to 11 cycles. MiXCR, applied by TCRdb to the 5' RACE reads, yields one record per CDR3 protein. Of some 760,000 distinct CDR3 sequences in the sample, around 25% are singletons; the top ten hold more than 8.5%. The same specimen was also included in a second study, on T cells of mothers and their children.

The sequenced material came from blood. The origin of this receptor is a boy aged 5-17 years in good health. The rearrangement uses TRBV20-1 and TRBJ2-5; TRBD1 might be the D (6 bases). The chain's CDR3 is CSARVLGQPQETQYF. The CDR3 nucleotides read TGCAGTGCTAGAGTTCTTGGACAGCCCCAAGAGACCCAGTACTTC.